The 20 T cell receptor beta chains reported below all come from one sample, sequenced in a study of OX40 agonist ivuxolimab in advanced cancers. Library construction relied on the immunoSEQ multiplex PCR assay. The source is immuneACCESS, and TCRdb retained only in-frame sequences with V and J called. Part of the clones is not carried over; for the studies checked, unresolved V genes explain less than half of this, and the remainder is unexplained. Across this sample there are about 83,000 clones, with roughly 84% seen only once. Clones ranked in the top ten supply about 7% of the sample. Material: CD4+ or CD8+ T cells sorted from blood, obtained in a trial of the OX40 agonist ivuxolimab. Source of these receptors: an adult with an advanced solid tumor such as melanoma, head and neck, liver or kidney cancer.

The V gene is TRBV7-6, the J gene TRBJ2-2, with D uncertain. V was cut by 1 base and J by 7 bases, with 10 bases left in between. Germline values: CDR1 SGHVS, CDR2 FNYEAQ. The CDR3 covers 14 residues. CDR3 sequence: CASSLVGGGGELFF. For the CDR3, the DNA is TGTGCCAGCAGCTTAGTGGGTGGCGGCGGGGAGCTGTTTTTT.

This rearrangement joins TRBV7-3 to TRBJ2-1; 9 bases match TRBD2. Germline V gene sequence: CDR1 SGHTA, CDR2 FQGTGA. The CDR3 runs 16 residues. V trimming: 5 bases; J trimming: 7 bases; junction bases outside the gene matches: 12. In DNA, the CDR3 is TGTGCCAGCAGCCCCCACGGGGTTAGCGGGAGAAATGAGCAGTTCTTC. Translated: CASSPHGVSGRNEQFF.

The rearrangement joins TRBV30 to TRBJ2-3; the D is unclear. The V gene lost 2 bases and the J gene lost 1 base, with 13 bases spanning the gap. There are 15 residues in the CDR3. Germline V gene lookup returns CDR1 GTSNPN and CDR2 SVGIG (reference sequence). The CDR3 bases are TGTGCCTGGAGTTTGGCTTTGCGACGCACAGATACGCAGTATTTT. Translation: CAWSLALRRTDTQYF. The full variable domain, in which reference TRBV30 and TRBJ2-3 provide the parts outside the CDR3, is SQTIHQWPATLVQPVGSPLSLECTVEGTSNPNLYWYRQAAGRGLQLLFYSVGIGQISSEVPQNLSASRPQDRQFILSSKKLLLSDSGFYLCAWSLALRRTDTQYFGPGTRLTVL.

The chain has TRBV12-2 and TRBJ2-5; the tabulated D call, TRBD1, remains unverified against the DNA. TRBV12-2 is a pseudogene segment. The length of the CDR3 is 13 residues. The CDR3 region is CASRFAREETQYF. CDR3 nucleotides: TGTGCAAGTCGTTTTGCCAGGGAAGAGACCCAGTACTTC.

This clone is medium-sized in the sample. This chain connects TRBV15 to TRBJ1-1, with a possible D match to TRBD1 (5 bases). The CDR3 runs 15 residues. V gave up 1 base and J gave up 11 bases, with 20 bases separating them. Per the germline V gene, CDR1 is LNHNV and CDR2 is YYDKDF (reference sequence). CDR3 DNA: TGTGCCACCAGCAGAGCCCAGGGTGGGTTGGTACCGGCTTTCTTT. Translation gives CATSRAQGGLVPAFF. Supplemented by reference TRBV15 and TRBJ1-1, the full variable domain reads DAMVIQNPRYQVTQFGKPVTLSCSQTLNHNVMYWYQQKSSQAPKLLFHYYDKDFNNEADTPDNFQSRRPNTSFCFLDIRSPGLGDTAMYLCATSRAQGGLVPAFFGQGTRLTVV.

A single count supports this clone. The chain carries TRBV27 and TRBJ1-2, with D unclear. This CDR3 has 11 amino acids. CDR1 and CDR2 from the germline V gene are MNHEY and SMNVEV (reference sequence). V was shortened by 6 bases and J by 7 bases, with 9 bases between the two germline ends. The CDR3 protein is CASRGNSGYTF. The CDR3 DNA reads TGTGCCAGCAGGGGAAATAGTGGCTACACCTTC.

This chain uses TRBV9 with TRBJ1-1; D possibly corresponds to TRBD1 (5 bases). Germline lookup yields CDR1 SGDLS and CDR2 YYNGEE. This CDR3 region has 13 residues. V lost 0 bases and J 4 bases, leaving 7 bases between the germline ends. This chain's CDR3 is CASSVDTGTEAFF. The CDR3 DNA is TGTGCCAGCAGCGTAGATACAGGCACTGAAGCTTTCTTT.

CDR3 region: CASSPQGGTEAFF. The CDR3 DNA is TGTGCCAGCAGCCCTCAGGGGGGCACTGAAGCTTTCTTT. This sequence joins TRBV7-6 and TRBJ1-1; 7 bases fit TRBD1. The CDR3 loop spans 13 amino acids. Germline trimming cut 5 bases from V and 4 bases from J; bases unmatched to any gene: 4. Germline V CDR1 and CDR2: SGHVS, FNYEAQ.

V gene TRBV12-5 combines with J gene TRBJ2-7; 11 positions match TRBD1. V trimming: 6 bases; J trimming: 6 bases; junction bases outside the gene matches: 7. The CDR3 spans 14 residues. CDR1 LGHNT and CDR2 FRNRAP come from the germline V gene. The CDR3 spells CASGPGQGEGEQYF. CDR3 nucleotides: TGTGCTAGTGGCCCGGGACAGGGGGAGGGCGAGCAGTACTTC. Full variable domain (rest looked up from reference TRBV12-5 and TRBJ2-7): DARVTQTPRHKVTEMGQEVTMRCQPILGHNTVFWYRQTMMQGLELLAYFRNRAPLDDSGMPKDRFSAEMPDATLATLKIQPSEPRDSAVYFCASGPGQGEGEQYFGPGTRLTVT.

The rearrangement joins TRBV29-1 to TRBJ2-5; TRBD1 aligns across 10 bases. The CDR3 length is 14 residues. V was pared by 7 bases and J by 2 bases, with 7 bases of the junction left unmatched. Germline CDR1 reads SQVTM; CDR2 reads ANQGSEA. The DNA for the CDR3 is TGCAGCGCGAGAAGGGACAGGGGACAAGAGACCCAGTACTTC. Translation gives CSARRDRGQETQYF.

This clone was seen just once. V gene TRBV19 combines with J gene TRBJ1-5; no clear D. V was cut by 2 bases and J by 7 bases, with 9 bases left in between. This CDR3 has 13 amino acids. CDR1 LNHDA and CDR2 SQIVND come from the germline V gene (reference sequence). Written as DNA, the CDR3 is TGTGCCAGTAGTATAATGGGTCAGCAGCCCCAGCATTTT. Encoded protein: CASSIMGQQPQHF. Complete variable domain (other parts from reference TRBV19 and TRBJ1-5): DGGITQSPKYLFRKEGQNVTLSCEQNLNHDAMYWYRQDPGQGLRLIYYSQIVNDFQKGDIAEGYSVSREKKESFPLTVTSAQKNPTAFYLCASSIMGQQPQHFGDGTRLSIL.

The chain recombines TRBV14 with TRBJ1-2; D not resolved. The V and J ends lost 0 bases and 4 bases respectively, with 6 bases between them. Germline V CDR1 and CDR2: SGHDN, FVKESK. The CDR3 totals 13 residues. The CDR3 protein is CASSQDMSYGYTF. CDR3 coding DNA: TGTGCCAGCAGCCAAGATATGAGCTATGGCTACACCTTC.

In this sample, this clone turned up once. CDR3 in amino acids: CASSSGTISYEQYF. CDR3 bases: TGTGCCAGCAGCTCCGGGACTATATCCTACGAGCAGTACTTC. The chain is built from TRBV27 and TRBJ2-7; 7 nucleotides match TRBD2. Trimming cost V 6 bases and J 1 base; bases outside gene matches: 6. Germline V CDR1 and CDR2: MNHEY, SMNVEV (reference sequence). The CDR3 spans 14 residues.

V is TRBV6-6 and J is TRBJ1-6; 8 bases are shared with TRBD1. Germline V gene lookup returns CDR1 MNHNY and CDR2 SVGAGI (reference sequence). The CDR3 is 15 amino acids. With 2 bases clipped from V and 7 bases from J, the junction kept 4 bases outside the gene matches. The CDR3 loop is CASSYGQGRNSPLHF. CDR3 in DNA: TGTGCCAGCAGTTACGGACAGGGAAGGAATTCACCCCTCCACTTT.

The count of this clone is one. CDR3 amino acids: CASSFARRGGRGGYGYTF. CDR3 bases: TGTGCCAGCAGCTTTGCCCGAAGAGGGGGCCGGGGCGGCTATGGCTACACCTTC. The chain links TRBV7-2 to TRBJ1-2; 7 nucleotides agree with TRBD1. This CDR3 is 18 amino acids long. After removal of 3 bases from V and 4 bases from J, the junction contained 17 bases not matched to a gene. Germline lookup yields CDR1 SGHTA and CDR2 FQGNSA.

The chain links TRBV4-2 to TRBJ2-1, with a tentative D call TRBD1 (5 bases). Germline V gives CDR1 LGHNA, CDR2 YNFKEQ. The CDR3 extends over 17 amino acids. Trimming cost V 4 bases and J 8 bases, with 24 bases left between them. The CDR3 region is CASSRSGARSPQDEQFF. CDR3 nucleotides: TGTGCCAGCAGCCGAAGTGGAGCGCGGTCCCCACAGGATGAGCAGTTCTTC.

The chain is built from TRBV5-1 and TRBJ1-1; tentative D call: TRBD1 (6 bases). The germline V gene encodes CDR1 SGHRS and CDR2 YFSETQ. Trimming shortened V by 2 bases and J by 5 bases, and 10 bases separated the two germline ends. The CDR3 extends over 13 amino acids. Here the CDR3 DNA reads TGCGCCAGCAGCTTCTCCACAGGGACTGAAGCTTTCTTT. This translates into CASSFSTGTEAFF. The variable domain in full, completed from reference TRBV5-1 and TRBJ1-1, reads KAGVTQTPRYLIKTRGQQVTLSCSPISGHRSVSWYQQTPGQGLQFLFEYFSETQRNKGNFPGRFSGRQFSNSRSEMNVSTLELGDSALYLCASSFSTGTEAFFGQGTRLTVV.

The J gene is TRBJ2-1, the V gene TRBV5-4; D is undetermined. Trimming left V 2 bases short and J 6 bases short, with 3 bases between. The CDR3 extends over 11 amino acids. Germline CDR1 and CDR2: SGHNT and YYREEE (reference sequence). The CDR3 DNA reads TGTGCCAGCAGCTTTTTCAATGAGCAGTTCTTC. It is translated as CASSFFNEQFF.

Notes on this clone: At one of its ends the junction is not consistent with the germline gene, which may arise from a read error. CDR3 DNA: TGCGCCAGCAGCCAGGACGGATACTACGAGCAGTACTTC. As protein: CASSQDGYYEQYF. V is TRBV7-3 and J is TRBJ2-7; D ambiguous. Germline lookup yields CDR1 SGHTA and CDR2 FQGTGA. The CDR3 contains 13 residues. The full variable domain, rest sourced from reference TRBV7-3 and TRBJ2-7, is GAGVSQTPSNKVTEKGKYVELRCDPISGHTALYWYRQSLGQGPEFLIYFQGTGAADDSGLPNDRFFAVRPEGSVSTLKIQRTERGDSAVYLCASSQDGYYEQYFGPGTRLTVT.

The V gene is TRBV7-2, the J gene TRBJ2-7, with 11 bases aligning to TRBD2. The V gene's germline CDR1 is SGHTA and CDR2 FQGNSA. This CDR3 has 16 residues. J gave up 0 bases and V 3 bases, and 4 bases lay outside the gene matches. The CDR3 sequence: CASSFGGLAASYEQYF. The CDR3 nucleotides are TGTGCCAGCAGCTTTGGGGGACTAGCGGCCTCCTACGAGCAGTACTTC. Looking up the rest from reference TRBV7-2 and TRBJ2-7 gives the full variable domain: GAGVSQSPSNKVTEKGKDVELRCDPISGHTALYWYRQSLGQGLEFLIYFQGNSAPDKSGLPSDRFSAERTGGSVSTLTIQRTQQEDSAVYLCASSFGGLAASYEQYFGPGTRLTVT.